The 23 T cell receptor beta chains presented below share a single source sample, sequenced in a study of shared clonotypes between healthy human individuals. Repertoires were generated with immunoSEQ multiplex PCR, while TCRdb's copy carries only in-frame clones and drops some. The sample yields some 2,500,000 clones, around 93% seen once. Material for sequencing was naive CD4+ T cells from PBMCs. This sample's subset: CD45RA+ positively selected. These receptors all come from a man younger than 35 in good health. Some clones in this sample may be carry-over from other donors' samples.

V usage is TRBV5-1 and J usage is TRBJ2-2; D is unresolved. Germline V gene data show CDR1 as SGHRS and CDR2 as YFSETQ. V was cut by 5 bases and J by 3 bases, with 11 bases left in between. This CDR3 has 14 amino acids. CDR3 sequence reads: CASRNPPHTGELFF. DNA for the CDR3: TGCGCCAGCAGGAACCCCCCCCACACCGGGGAGCTGTTTTTT. Combining the CDR3 with reference TRBV5-1 and TRBJ2-2 gives the whole variable domain KAGVTQTPRYLIKTRGQQVTLSCSPISGHRSVSWYQQTPGQGLQFLFEYFSETQRNKGNFPGRFSGRQFSNSRSEMNVSTLELGDSALYLCASRNPPHTGELFFGEGSRLTVL.

The rearrangement uses TRBV10-3 and TRBJ2-7; D possibly corresponds to TRBD1 (6 bases). This CDR3 has 13 amino acids. The V and J ends lost 3 bases and 4 bases respectively, with 10 bases between them. Germline CDR1 reads ENHRY; CDR2 reads SYGVKD. CDR3 protein: CAISENRVYEQYF. CDR3 coding DNA: TGTGCCATCAGTGAAAACAGGGTTTACGAGCAGTACTTC.

With regard to this clone: Other DNA sequences from this sample encode an identical CDR3 as well. This chain uses TRBV28 with TRBJ2-7; weak D call: TRBD1 (5 bases). The CDR3 consists of 13 residues. The germline V gene encodes CDR1 MDHEN and CDR2 SYDVKM. Between the trimmed V and J ends, which lost 4 bases and 4 bases, there was a span of 11 bases. The CDR3 region is CASSSGQSYEQYF. The CDR3 nucleotides are TGTGCCAGCAGTTCCGGACAATCTTACGAGCAGTACTTC.

Concerning this clone itself: Other DNA variants within this sample encode the same CDR3. This chain joins TRBV18 and TRBJ2-2; D is perhaps TRBD2 (6 bases). V lost 2 bases and J lost 0, with 10 bases in between. This CDR3 is built from 16 residues. Germline CDR1 and CDR2: KGHSH and LQKENI. Here the CDR3 DNA reads TGTGCCAGCTCACCAGTGGCGGGGTCGAACACCGGGGAGCTGTTTTTT. Translating it yields CASSPVAGSNTGELFF.

The chain recombines TRBV7-9 with TRBJ2-2, with 9 bases identical to TRBD1. V dropped 5 bases and J dropped 6; count of bases not matched to a gene: 10. Germline V CDR1 and CDR2: SEHNR, FQNEAQ (reference sequence). The CDR3 extends over 16 amino acids. This chain's CDR3 is CASSPAGTGYSGELFF. CDR3 bases: TGTGCCAGCAGCCCAGCCGGGACAGGGTATTCCGGGGAGCTGTTTTTT.

CDR3 DNA: TGTGCTAGTGGTTTGGTATTGGGAGGGGAGCATGAGCAGTTCTTC. It is translated as CASGLVLGGEHEQFF. V is TRBV12-5 and J is TRBJ2-1, with TRBD2 matching 7 bases. Unmatched junction bases numbered 7, after V lost 0 bases and J lost 8 bases. CDR1 is LGHNT and CDR2 is FRNRAP in the germline V gene. CDR3 length: 15 amino acids.

This chain links TRBV27 with TRBJ2-3, with 9 bases fitting TRBD2. The CDR3 consists of 16 residues. CDR1 is MNHEY, CDR2 SMNVEV, per germline (reference sequence). The ends lost 5 bases at V and 0 bases at J; junction bases unmatched: 6. The CDR3 is CASSPSGTVSTDTQYF. The CDR3 nucleotides are TGTGCCAGCAGTCCTAGCGGGACAGTGAGCACAGATACGCAGTATTTT.

The chain combines TRBV5-1 with TRBJ1-2, with D possibly TRBD1 on 5 matching bases. Germline-derived CDR1 and CDR2 are SGHRS and YFSETQ. The V end was cut by 4 bases, the J end by 6 bases, with 13 bases between. The CDR3 runs 13 residues. This chain's CDR3 is CASSLWGYDGYTF. CDR3 coding DNA: TGCGCCAGCAGCCTGTGGGGGTACGATGGCTACACCTTC.

Turning to this clone: Compared with germline, one end of the junction differs, possibly owing to a read error. The chain is built from TRBV14 and TRBJ2-1; D perhaps matches TRBD1 (5 bases). This CDR3 has 9 residues. CDR1 and CDR2 (germline): SGHDN, FVKESK. The CDR3 here is CASSHFRVF. The CDR3 DNA reads as TGTGCCAGCAGCCACTTCAGGGTCTTC.

The rearrangement joins TRBV6-1 to TRBJ1-1; 9 nucleotides match TRBD1. The CDR3 length is 14 residues. The trim removed 6 bases at V and 2 bases at J, leaving 4 bases unmatched. Germline lookup yields CDR1 MNHNS and CDR2 SASEGT. CDR3: CASRRDRANTEAFF. The CDR3 bases are TGTGCCAGCAGAAGGGACAGGGCCAACACTGAAGCTTTCTTT.

The gene calls are TRBV7-9 and TRBJ2-7, with a tentative D call TRBD1 (5 bases). V lost 4 bases, J lost 0 bases, and 13 bases lay in between. Germline V gene lookup returns CDR1 SEHNR and CDR2 FQNEAQ (reference sequence). CDR3 length equals 15 residues. The CDR3 nucleotides are TGTGCCAGCAGCTCGACGACAGTTTACTCCTACGAGCAGTACTTC. Its protein product is CASSSTTVYSYEQYF.

The gene calls are TRBV2 and TRBJ2-3; 9 bases agree with TRBD2. The germline CDR1 and CDR2 sequences are SNHLY and FYNNEI. J gave up 4 bases and V 3 bases, and 5 bases lay outside the gene matches. The CDR3 spans 15 residues. For the CDR3, the DNA is TGTGCCAGCAGTGAGGCGGGAGGGCAGGCAGATACGCAGTATTTT. It translates to CASSEAGGQADTQYF.

This rearrangement joins TRBV18 to TRBJ2-7; the match to TRBD1 covers 10 bases. The CDR3 has 16 residues. Germline CDR1 KGHSH, CDR2 LQKENI. The V gene end was trimmed by 4 bases and the J gene end by 3 bases; junction bases not matched to a gene: 9. The CDR3 here is CASSLSGQGVGYEQYF. CDR3 DNA: TGTGCCAGCTCACTCTCAGGACAGGGGGTTGGCTACGAGCAGTACTTC.

This chain joins TRBV9 and TRBJ2-2, with a possible D match to TRBD2 (6 bases). CDR1 and CDR2 (germline): SGDLS, YYNGEE. The V end was cut by 4 bases, the J end by 0 bases, with 13 bases between. The CDR3 is 16 residues long. The CDR3 loop reads CASSPRDSSNTGELFF. The CDR3 DNA is TGTGCCAGCAGCCCCAGGGACTCTTCGAACACCGGGGAGCTGTTTTTT.

The rearrangement joins TRBV19 to TRBJ2-7; a possible D gene is TRBD1 (5 bases). The CDR3 consists of 16 residues. V was clipped by 5 bases and J by 0 bases, with 17 bases between them. CDR1 and CDR2 (germline): LNHDA, SQIVND (reference sequence). CDR3 DNA: TGTGCCAGTAGTGCTCAGGGAACTCCCAGCTCCTACGAGCAGTACTTC. This translates into CASSAQGTPSSYEQYF.

The chain is built from TRBV27 and TRBJ2-7, with D perhaps matching TRBD2 (5 bases). Per germline, CDR1 MNHEY and CDR2 SMNVEV (reference sequence). The CDR3 sequence is 14 residues long. V was trimmed by 8 bases and J by 4 bases, leaving 18 bases between them. The CDR3 DNA is TGTGCCAGCGGACCACAAAGCGGACCTTACGAGCAGTACTTC. It yields the protein CASGPQSGPYEQYF.

This sequence joins TRBV7-2 and TRBJ1-3; D remains ambiguous. From germline, CDR1 is SGHTA and CDR2 FQGNSA. The CDR3 spans 16 residues. Trimming removed 2 bases at V and 0 bases at J, with 11 bases between. As DNA, the CDR3 is TGTGCCAGCAGCTTATCCCAGACCGTCTCTGGAAACACCATATATTTT. Amino acids: CASSLSQTVSGNTIYF. Full variable domain (outside the CDR3, taken from reference TRBV7-2 and TRBJ1-3): GAGVSQSPSNKVTEKGKDVELRCDPISGHTALYWYRQSLGQGLEFLIYFQGNSAPDKSGLPSDRFSAERTGGSVSTLTIQRTQQEDSAVYLCASSLSQTVSGNTIYFGEGSWLTVV.

J is TRBJ2-7 and V is TRBV11-2; D is perhaps TRBD2 (5 bases). Germline assignment: CDR1 SGHAT and CDR2 FQNNGV. CDR3 length: 16 residues. Trimming shortened V by 0 bases and J by 4 bases, and 16 bases separated the two germline ends. The CDR3 DNA follows: TGTGCCAGCAGCTTAGATCAGCGGCAGGCTGATTACGAGCAGTACTTC. This sequence encodes CASSLDQRQADYEQYF.

The rearrangement uses TRBV10-3 and TRBJ1-2, with D possibly TRBD1 on 5 matching bases. CDR1 is ENHRY and CDR2 is SYGVKD in the germline V gene. Between the trimmed V and J ends, which lost 7 bases and 3 bases, there was a span of 12 bases. The CDR3 sequence is 13 residues long. The CDR3: CAINVRGDYGYTF. For the CDR3, the DNA is TGTGCCATCAACGTCCGGGGGGACTATGGCTACACCTTC.

J is TRBJ2-6 and V is TRBV16; either TRBD1 or TRBD2 may fit D (6 bases each). This CDR3 comprises 22 residues. Per the germline V gene, CDR1 is KGHSY and CDR2 is FQNENV. Trimming pared 4 bases from V and 0 bases from J, leaving 28 bases between. CDR3: CASSPRAKGGTQFRSGANVLTF. CDR3 bases: TGTGCCAGCAGCCCCCGCGCAAAGGGCGGGACACAATTCCGCTCTGGGGCCAACGTCCTGACTTTC.

A remark on this clone: The sample contains more than one DNA sequence encoding this CDR3. This chain connects TRBV29-1 to TRBJ1-1, with unresolved D. V was shortened by 6 bases and J by 1 base, with 6 bases between the two germline ends. Germline CDR1 is SQVTM and CDR2 is ANQGSEA. This CDR3 contains 11 residues. The CDR3 region has the DNA TGCAGCGTGGTTACGAACACTGAAGCTTTCTTT. It codes for CSVVTNTEAFF.

The chain is built from TRBV27 and TRBJ2-3, with 12 bases fitting TRBD2. V was clipped by 7 bases and J by 6 bases; unmatched bases: 11. Germline V gene data show CDR1 as MNHEY and CDR2 as SMNVEV (reference sequence). The CDR3 is 16 residues long. The CDR3 spells CASKSYPSGGEDTQYF. CDR3 sequence (DNA): TGTGCCAGCAAATCCTATCCTAGCGGGGGGGAGGATACGCAGTATTTT.

The rearrangement uses TRBV28 and TRBJ2-1; D ambiguous. The CDR3 is 16 amino acids. Germline CDR1 and CDR2: MDHEN and SYDVKM. Trimming shortened V by 4 bases and J by 0 bases, and 13 bases separated the two germline ends. The CDR3 loop is CASSSRVSYSYNEQFF. The CDR3, as DNA: TGTGCCAGCAGTTCCCGGGTGTCCTACTCCTACAATGAGCAGTTCTTC.